This T cell receptor beta chain was captured by sequencing in a study of T cell changes during pregnancy in multiple sclerosis. This clone is a singleton in its sample. TCRdb keeps only in-frame clones here, not all; method: immunoSEQ multiplex PCR. The data contain 30,000 to 45,000 clones, 93% of them singletons. The CDR3 runs to 15 residues. V gave up 4 bases and J gave up 4 bases; unmatched junction bases: 8. CDR1 is SGDLS, CDR2 YYNGEE, per germline. The clonotype was recovered from a female donor with multiple sclerosis, enrolled in a pregnancy study. The V gene is TRBV9, the J gene TRBJ1-2; 9 positions match TRBD1. The material was CD4+ T cells from peripheral blood mononuclear cells, obtained in the first trimester of pregnancy. This CDR3 is CASSSPGQGLYGYTF. The CDR3 region has the DNA TGTGCCAGCAGCTCACCGGGACAGGGCCTCTATGGCTACACCTTC.